This entry lists 2 T cell receptor beta chains sequenced from one sample in a study of blood T cell repertoires in COVID-19. The assay was immunoSEQ multiplex PCR, and TCRdb's table has in-frame clones only and misses some. The sample lists about 240,000 clones; approximately 83% were seen once. The specimen was PBMCs or T cells enriched from blood (not recorded which). These receptors all stem from a woman between 40 and 50 years old with acute COVID-19.

The gene calls are TRBV15 and TRBJ2-3, with TRBD2 matching 9 bases. Germline lookup yields CDR1 LNHNV and CDR2 YYDKDF (reference sequence). V lost 1 base to trimming and J lost 2 bases; unmatched junction nucleotides: 4. The length of the CDR3 is 16 residues. The CDR3 here is CATSRVAGGPTDTQYF. Written as DNA, the CDR3 is TGTGCCACCAGCAGAGTGGCGGGAGGGCCCACAGATACGCAGTATTTT.

The V call is TRBV18, the J call TRBJ1-3, with no clear D. Germline V CDR1 and CDR2: KGHSH, LQKENI. The CDR3 has 14 residues. V lost 2 bases and J lost 2, with 7 bases in between. CDR3: CASSPNEAGNTIYF. CDR3 DNA: TGTGCCAGCTCACCAAATGAGGCTGGAAACACCATATATTTT.